This TCR beta chain originates from a study of regulatory T cells in long-lasting Graves disease. Findings of the study overall: Rather than thyroid tissue, only peripheral blood underwent study. Those with persistent Graves' had less TCR diversity than newly diagnosed patients.

The time point was: newly diagnosed GD, antithyroid drugs for less than 3 months. PBMC-extracted RNA yielded the TCR library. This clonotype was observed at least ten times. As yet, its antigen is unknown. Investigators prepared the TCR beta libraries by applying iRepertoire HTBI primers and Arm-PCR of CDR3 regions. In TCRdb, the multiplex PCR reads were re-called with MiXCR into one record per CDR3 protein. The sample has approximately 440,000 distinct CDR3 sequences, about 16% seen once. These data also featured in a second study, about T cells in Graves' hyperthyroidism and ophthalmopathy.

The source was peripheral blood mononuclear cells (PBMCs), collected at new diagnosis, from a patient treated with antithyroid drugs. The source is a man aged 35-49 years with Graves disease.

The CDR3 nucleotides are TGTGCCTGGACCCCGGCTATGGGCGAGCAGTACTTC. It translates to CAWTPAMGEQYF. The V and J genes are TRBV30 and TRBJ2-7; D gene ambiguous. V was shortened by 4 bases and J by 6 bases, with 13 bases between the two germline ends. Germline CDR1 is GTSNPN and CDR2 is SVGIG (reference sequence). The CDR3 length is 12 residues.